Below, 20 T cell receptor beta chains from the same sample are listed, as sequenced in a study of shared T cell receptors in the human thymus. Here immunoSEQ multiplex PCR was the method, and the copy in TCRdb shows in-frame clones only, minus some. The repertoire consists of hundreds of thousands of clones, with roughly 90% occurring once and the leading ten covering over 0.008%. The data also belong to a second study, concerning human thymus T cells.

Sequencing was carried out using thymocytes. These receptors were obtained from a boy less than two years old with a congenital heart defect.

The CDR3 region is CASSHNDYITDTQYF. As DNA, the CDR3 is TGCGCCAGCAGCCATAATGACTACATCACAGATACGCAGTATTTT. V is TRBV4-3 and J is TRBJ2-3, with a weak D call TRBD2 (5 bases). Trimming shortened V by 3 bases and J by 2 bases, and 12 bases separated the two germline ends. In germline, CDR1 is LGHNA, CDR2 YSLEER. CDR3 length equals 15 residues.

The chain is built from TRBV11-3 and TRBJ2-3; TRBD2 matches at 12 bases. The CDR3 loop spans 20 amino acids. V dropped 5 bases and J dropped 2; count of bases not matched to a gene: 17. Per germline, CDR1 SGHNT and CDR2 YENEEA. DNA for the CDR3: TGTGCCAGCAGCCTCATAACTAGCGGGAGGCCCAGCTCGTCCACAGATACGCAGTATTTT. Amino acid sequence: CASSLITSGRPSSSTDTQYF.

CDR3 residues: CASSYASGRPSYEQYF. CDR3 coding DNA: TGTGCCAGCAGTTACGCTAGCGGGAGGCCCTCCTACGAGCAGTACTTC. V is TRBV6-5 and J is TRBJ2-7; the match to TRBD2 covers 11 bases. The ends lost 2 bases at V and 0 bases at J; junction bases unmatched: 3. The CDR3 length is 16 residues. Germline V gene data show CDR1 as MNHEY and CDR2 as SVGAGI.

The gene calls are TRBV30 and TRBJ2-7; unclear D gene. Germline values: CDR1 GTSNPN, CDR2 SVGIG (reference sequence). The V and J ends lost 4 bases and 2 bases respectively, with 6 bases between them. The CDR3 consists of 11 residues. The CDR3 region has the DNA TGTGCCTGGACAGATGCCTACGAGCAGTACTTC. It translates to CAWTDAYEQYF.

V and J are TRBV15 and TRBJ1-5; 9 bases align to TRBD1. The germline CDR1 and CDR2 sequences are LNHNV and YYDKDF (reference sequence). CDR3 length equals 18 residues. V dropped 2 bases and J dropped 4; count of bases not matched to a gene: 12. The CDR3: CATSRHTGGPGANQPQHF. The CDR3 nucleotides read TGTGCCACCAGCAGACATACAGGGGGCCCAGGGGCGAATCAGCCCCAGCATTTT. The entire variable domain, with the rest obtained from reference TRBV15 and TRBJ1-5, is as follows: DAMVIQNPRYQVTQFGKPVTLSCSQTLNHNVMYWYQQKSSQAPKLLFHYYDKDFNNEADTPDNFQSRRPNTSFCFLDIRSPGLGDTAMYLCATSRHTGGPGANQPQHFGDGTRLSIL.

The chain couples TRBV28 to TRBJ1-4; TRBD1 matches at 9 bases. CDR1 and CDR2 from the germline V gene are MDHEN and SYDVKM. CDR3 length: 18 residues. V was pared by 5 bases and J by 3 bases, with 13 bases of the junction left unmatched. The CDR3 DNA reads as TGTGCCAGCAGTCCGGGACAGGGACCTCCCCTAGCTAATGAAAAACTGTTTTTT. Translating it yields CASSPGQGPPLANEKLFF.

The gene calls are TRBV4-1 and TRBJ2-3; TRBD2 matches at 9 bases. Unmatched junction bases numbered 16, after V lost 0 bases and J lost 3 bases. CDR1 and CDR2 from the germline V gene are MGHRA and YSYEKL. There are 20 residues in the CDR3. The CDR3 reads CASSQENHPQLSGSTDTQYF. CDR3 nucleotides: TGCGCCAGCAGCCAAGAAAACCACCCCCAGCTTAGCGGGAGTACAGATACGCAGTATTTT.

V usage is TRBV9 and J usage is TRBJ2-6, with 10 bases aligning to TRBD2. The CDR3 has 19 amino acids. J was trimmed by 4 bases and V by 0 bases; bases with no gene match: 10. Looked up from germline, CDR1 is SGDLS and CDR2 is YYNGEE. The DNA of the CDR3 is TGTGCCAGCAGCGTAGGACCAGCGGGAGGGCCGGGAGGGGCCAACGTCCTGACTTTC. It specifies CASSVGPAGGPGGANVLTF.

The V call is TRBV7-6, the J call TRBJ1-2; 10 nucleotides agree with TRBD1. V shed 3 bases and J 8 bases; nucleotides not matched to a gene: 9. The CDR3 is made up of 15 amino acids. The germline CDR1 and CDR2 sequences are SGHVS and FNYEAQ. The CDR3 DNA is TGTGCCAGCAGCTTGACCGGGACAGGGGTCCGGGGCTACACCTTC. Translated: CASSLTGTGVRGYTF. Full variable domain (outside the CDR3, taken from reference TRBV7-6 and TRBJ1-2): GAGVSQSPRYKVTKRGQDVALRCDPISGHVSLYWYRQALGQGPEFLTYFNYEAQQDKSGLPNDRFSAERPEGSISTLTIQRTEQRDSAMYRCASSLTGTGVRGYTFGSGTRLTVV.

The chain links TRBV5-6 to TRBJ2-7; a possible D gene is TRBD2 (6 bases). CDR3 length: 15 residues. CDR1 and CDR2 from the germline V gene are SGHDT and YYEEEE. V gave up 0 bases and J gave up 4 bases, with 14 bases separating them. The CDR3 sequence is CASSLARDSSYEQYF. CDR3 DNA sequence: TGTGCCAGCAGCTTGGCCAGGGACTCCTCGTACGAGCAGTACTTC. Using reference TRBV5-6 and TRBJ2-7 for the parts outside the CDR3, the full variable domain is DAGVTQSPTHLIKTRGQQVTLRCSPKSGHDTVSWYQQALGQGPQFIFQYYEEEERQRGNFPDRFSGHQFPNYSSELNVNALLLGDSALYLCASSLARDSSYEQYFGPGTRLTVT.

The CDR3: CASSPAGTGGLGAKNIQYF. In DNA, the CDR3 is TGCGCCAGCAGCCCGGCCGGGACAGGGGGCTTGGGAGCCAAAAACATTCAGTACTTC. The V gene is TRBV5-1, the J gene TRBJ2-4, with 12 bases identical to TRBD1. Trimming took 4 bases from V and 0 from J; bases not matched to a gene: 11. The germline V gene encodes CDR1 SGHRS and CDR2 YFSETQ. The CDR3 has 19 residues.

The V gene is TRBV19, the J gene TRBJ2-2, with 7 positions matching TRBD2. Germline V gene lookup returns CDR1 LNHDA and CDR2 SQIVND (reference sequence). The trim removed 3 bases at V and 2 bases at J, leaving 15 bases unmatched. CDR3 length equals 19 residues. CDR3 region: CASSIDREEMVTNTGELFF. DNA for the CDR3: TGTGCCAGTAGTATCGACCGGGAGGAGATGGTGACAAACACCGGGGAGCTGTTTTTT.

The CDR3: CASSLTGYSNEKLFF. The CDR3 bases are TGTGCCAGCAGCCTTACAGGGTATTCTAATGAAAAACTGTTTTTT. The rearrangement joins TRBV7-2 to TRBJ1-4; TRBD1 might be the D (6 bases). With 5 bases removed from V and 3 bases from J, the gap between germline ends came to 13 bases. Looked up from germline, CDR1 is SGHTA and CDR2 is FQGNSA. The CDR3 is made up of 15 amino acids.

The chain is built from TRBV12-5 and TRBJ2-2; tentative D call: TRBD1 (6 bases). Germline CDR1 and CDR2: LGHNT and FRNRAP. Between the trimmed V and J ends, which lost 3 bases and 3 bases, there was a span of 17 bases. This CDR3 is built from 17 residues. Written as DNA, the CDR3 is TGTGCTAGTGGTTTTAACACAGGGTTATCCCACACCGGGGAGCTGTTTTTT. Protein sequence: CASGFNTGLSHTGELFF.

CDR3 coding DNA: TGTGCCAGCAGTGAAGTCCATGGACTAGCGGGAGTTTTGGAGACCCAGTACTTC. This codes for CASSEVHGLAGVLETQYF. V gene TRBV2 combines with J gene TRBJ2-5; 13 nucleotides match TRBD2. The CDR3 loop spans 18 amino acids. Germline V gene sequence: CDR1 SNHLY, CDR2 FYNNEI. J lost 5 bases, V lost 1 base, and 10 bases had no gene match.

V is TRBV12-5 and J is TRBJ1-2; D remains unclear. V lost 6 bases to trimming and J lost 4 bases, with 21 bases between them. This CDR3 comprises 16 residues. Germline CDR1 LGHNT, CDR2 FRNRAP. For the CDR3, the DNA is TGTGCTAGTGGGGGAGGGTCTCCCGTCACTACCTATGGCTACACCTTC. The encoded protein is CASGGGSPVTTYGYTF.

This clone occurred once. The V and J genes are TRBV4-1 and TRBJ2-1, with 8 bases aligning to TRBD2. Germline-derived CDR1 and CDR2 are MGHRA and YSYEKL. The CDR3 is 16 amino acids. The ends lost 4 bases at V and 9 bases at J; junction bases unmatched: 14. Here the CDR3 reads CASSRQTGGRGGEQFF. CDR3 bases: TGCGCCAGCAGCCGCCAGACGGGAGGTCGGGGGGGTGAGCAGTTCTTC.

The genes are TRBV6-5 and TRBJ2-7; 9 bases fit TRBD2. CDR3 length: 16 residues. Trimming removed 4 bases from V and 4 bases from J; junction bases left unmatched: 11. Germline V CDR1 and CDR2: MNHEY, SVGAGI. The CDR3 region has the DNA TGTGCCAGCAGTTCAAGAAAAGGACTAGCGCCTTACGAGCAGTACTTC. Translated, it gives CASSSRKGLAPYEQYF.

V usage is TRBV7-2 and J usage is TRBJ2-5; D perhaps matches TRBD2 (6 bases). The CDR3 is 19 residues long. CDR1 and CDR2 (germline): SGHTA, FQGNSA. V shed 5 bases and J shed 5 bases, with 30 bases lying between them. Here the CDR3 reads CASSPLVTGDRNCSETQYF. CDR3 sequence (DNA): TGTGCCAGCAGCCCCCTTGTTACGGGGGATCGTAATTGTTCGGAGACCCAGTACTTC.

The genes are TRBV2 and TRBJ2-3; 7 bases agree with TRBD2. Losses at the gene ends were 4 bases for V and 0 bases for J; bases not matched to a gene: 10. From germline, CDR1 is SNHLY and CDR2 FYNNEI. This CDR3 is 17 amino acids long. For the CDR3, the DNA is TGTGCCAGCAGTGTCAGTTCAGGGAGGGGTAGCACAGATACGCAGTATTTT. This encodes CASSVSSGRGSTDTQYF.